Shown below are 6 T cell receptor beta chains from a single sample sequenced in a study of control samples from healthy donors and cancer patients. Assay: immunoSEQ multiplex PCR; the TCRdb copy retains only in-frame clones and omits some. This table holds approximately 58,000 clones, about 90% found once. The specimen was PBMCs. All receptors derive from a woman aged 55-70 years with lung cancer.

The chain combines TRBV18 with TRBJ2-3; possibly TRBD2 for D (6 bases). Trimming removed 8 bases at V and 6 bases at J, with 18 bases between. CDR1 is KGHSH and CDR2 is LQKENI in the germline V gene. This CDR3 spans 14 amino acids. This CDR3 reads CASTPPGGGDTQYF. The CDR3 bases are TGTGCCAGCACCCCCCCCGGCGGAGGGGATACGCAGTATTTT.

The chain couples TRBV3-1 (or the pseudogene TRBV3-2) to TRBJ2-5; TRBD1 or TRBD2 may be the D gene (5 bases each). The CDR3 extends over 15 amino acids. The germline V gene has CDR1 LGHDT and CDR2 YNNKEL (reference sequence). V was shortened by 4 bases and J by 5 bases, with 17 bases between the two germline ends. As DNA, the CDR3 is TGTGCCAGCAGCCGGGACCTCACTATAGGGGAGACCCAGTACTTC. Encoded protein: CASSRDLTIGETQYF.

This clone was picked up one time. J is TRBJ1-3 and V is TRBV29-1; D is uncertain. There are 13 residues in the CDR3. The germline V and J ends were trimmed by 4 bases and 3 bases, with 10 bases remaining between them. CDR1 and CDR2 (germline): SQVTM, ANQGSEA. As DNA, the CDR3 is TGCAGCGTTGGAGCCAGAATTGGAAACACCATATATTTT. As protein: CSVGARIGNTIYF.

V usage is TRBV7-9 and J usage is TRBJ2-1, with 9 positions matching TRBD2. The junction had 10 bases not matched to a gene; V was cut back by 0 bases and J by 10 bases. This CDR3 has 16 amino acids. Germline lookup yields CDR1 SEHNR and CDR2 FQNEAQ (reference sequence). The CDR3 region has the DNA TGTGCCAGCAGCTTAGCGTTAGCGGGGGCCCACCCCGAGCAGTTCTTC. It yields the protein CASSLALAGAHPEQFF.

The CDR3 sequence is CASSILAGGDTGELFF. The CDR3 DNA reads TGTGCCAGTAGTATATTGGCGGGAGGTGACACCGGGGAGCTGTTTTTT. V and J are TRBV19 and TRBJ2-2; 8 nucleotides align to TRBD2. Germline assignment: CDR1 LNHDA and CDR2 SQIVND (reference sequence). With V trimmed by 2 bases and J by 3 bases, 5 bases remained unmatched. CDR3 length: 16 residues.

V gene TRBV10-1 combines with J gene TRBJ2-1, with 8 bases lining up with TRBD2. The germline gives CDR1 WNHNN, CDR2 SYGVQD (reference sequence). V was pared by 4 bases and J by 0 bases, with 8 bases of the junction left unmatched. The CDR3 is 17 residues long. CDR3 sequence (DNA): TGCGCCAGCAGTGGGGCTAGCGGGCTTAGCTCCTACAATGAGCAGTTCTTC. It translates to CASSGASGLSSYNEQFF.